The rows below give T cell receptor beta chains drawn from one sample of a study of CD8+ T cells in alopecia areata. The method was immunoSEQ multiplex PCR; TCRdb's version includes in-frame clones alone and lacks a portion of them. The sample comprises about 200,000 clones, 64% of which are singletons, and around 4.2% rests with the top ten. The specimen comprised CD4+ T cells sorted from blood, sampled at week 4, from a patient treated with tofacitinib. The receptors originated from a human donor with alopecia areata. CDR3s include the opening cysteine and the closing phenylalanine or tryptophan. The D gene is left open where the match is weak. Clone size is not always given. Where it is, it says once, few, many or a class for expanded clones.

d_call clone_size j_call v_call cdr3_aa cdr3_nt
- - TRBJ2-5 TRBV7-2 CASSLDGGLETQYF TGTGCCAGCAGCTTAGACGGGGGACTTGAGACCCAGTACTTC
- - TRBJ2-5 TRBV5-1 CASSTGHSQETQYF TGCGCCAGCAGCACGGGACACTCCCAAGAGACCCAGTACTTC
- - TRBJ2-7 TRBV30 CAWSPTGTWKQYF TGTGCCTGGAGTCCGACAGGGACTTGGAAGCAGTACTTC
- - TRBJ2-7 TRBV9 CASSTQDNGRKDF TGTGCCAGCAGCACCCAGGATAACGGGAGAAAGGACTTC
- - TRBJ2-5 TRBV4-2 CASSQERGLSETQYF TGTGCCAGCAGCCAAGAGAGGGGCCTATCGGAGACCCAGTACTTC
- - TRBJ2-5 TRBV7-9 CASSFPMGTQYF TGTGCCAGCAGCTTTCCTATGGGGACCCAGTACTTC
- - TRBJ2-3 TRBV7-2 CASSLVGAPTDTQYF TGTGCCAGCAGCTTAGTGGGGGCTCCCACAGATACGCAGTATTTT
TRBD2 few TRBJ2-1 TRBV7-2 CASSLGLAGAAAYNEQFF TGTGCCAGCAGCCTCGGGCTAGCGGGGGCCGCCGCCTACAATGAGCAGTTCTTC
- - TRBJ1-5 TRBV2 CASGLGEPQHF TGTGCCAGCGGGTTGGGGGAGCCCCAGCATTTT
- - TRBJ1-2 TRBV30 CAWSVQGIHGYTF TGTGCCTGGAGTGTACAAGGTATCCATGGCTACACCTTC
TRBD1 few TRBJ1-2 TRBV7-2 CASSTGGPSGYTF TGTGCCAGCAGCACAGGGGGCCCTTCGGGCTACACCTTC
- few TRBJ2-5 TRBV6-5 CASSYSRETQYF TGTGCCAGCAGTTACTCGAGGGAGACCCAGTACTTC
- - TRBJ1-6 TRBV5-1 CASSRSLSGSPLHF TGCGCCAGCAGCCGGTCTCTATCGGGTTCACCCCTCCACTTT
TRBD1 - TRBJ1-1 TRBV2 CARRGGQGTEAFF TGTGCCAGGCGGGGGGGACAGGGCACTGAAGCTTTCTTT
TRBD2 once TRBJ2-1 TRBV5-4 CASSLAQASGGRNEQFF TGTGCCAGCAGCTTGGCTCAGGCTAGCGGGGGACGGAATGAGCAGTTCTTC
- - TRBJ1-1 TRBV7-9 CASSERTGVGTEAFF TGTGCCAGCAGCGAGAGGACGGGAGTAGGCACTGAAGCTTTCTTT
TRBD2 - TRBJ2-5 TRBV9 CASSVGAGGPETQYF TGTGCCAGCAGCGTAGGAGCGGGGGGGCCGGAGACCCAGTACTTC
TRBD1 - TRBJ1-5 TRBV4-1 CASSQLGRGRGQPQHF TGCGCCAGCAGCCAACTAGGCAGGGGGAGAGGACAGCCCCAGCATTTT
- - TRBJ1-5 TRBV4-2 CASSQEWDQPQHF TGTGCCAGCAGCCAAGAGTGGGATCAGCCCCAGCATTTT
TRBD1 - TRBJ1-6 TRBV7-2 CASSFQGDSPLHF TGTGCCAGCAGCTTTCAGGGGGATTCACCCCTCCACTTT
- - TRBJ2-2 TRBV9 CASSVMDRTVNHRGELFF TGTGCCAGCAGCGTGATGGATCGGACAGTTAACCACCGAGGGGAGCTGTTTTTT
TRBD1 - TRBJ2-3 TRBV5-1 CASSWGQGRTDTQYF TGCGCCAGCAGCTGGGGACAGGGGAGGACAGATACGCAGTATTTT
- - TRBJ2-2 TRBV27 CASSLWDTGELFF TGTGCCAGCAGTTTATGGGACACCGGGGAGCTGTTTTTT
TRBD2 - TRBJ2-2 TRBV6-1 CASRLGGAGTGELFF TGTGCCAGCAGGCTCGGGGGGGCCGGCACCGGGGAGCTGTTTTTT
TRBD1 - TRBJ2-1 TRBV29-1 CSVSQGLRGSNEQFF TGCAGCGTTTCACAGGGGTTAAGGGGTAGCAATGAGCAGTTCTTC
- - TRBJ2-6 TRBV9 CASSSDSQPGANVLTF TGTGCCAGCAGCTCCGACAGCCAACCTGGGGCCAACGTCCTGACTTTC
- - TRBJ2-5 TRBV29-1 CSVDAGAVRETQYF TGCAGCGTGGATGCAGGGGCCGTGAGAGAGACCCAGTACTTC
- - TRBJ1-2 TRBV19 CASSSPGQGFGYTF TGTGCCAGTAGTAGCCCCGGGCAGGGCTTTGGCTACACCTTC
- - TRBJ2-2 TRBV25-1 CASSDRPHLGTGELFF TGTGCCAGCAGTGACCGGCCACACTTAGGGACCGGGGAGCTGTTTTTT
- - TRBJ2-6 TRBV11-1 CASGIAGANVLTF TGTGCCAGCGGTATCGCTGGGGCCAACGTCCTGACTTTC
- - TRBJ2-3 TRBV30 CAWGPSTDTQYF TGTGCCTGGGGACCCAGCACAGATACGCAGTATTTT
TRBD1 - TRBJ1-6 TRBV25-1 CASSDHPGQINSPLHF TGTGCCAGCAGTGACCACCCGGGACAGATTAATTCACCCCTCCACTTT
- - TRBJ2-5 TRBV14 CASSQALYVETQYF TGTGCCAGCAGCCAAGCCCTCTACGTTGAGACCCAGTACTTC
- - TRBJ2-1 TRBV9 CASSLYHEQFF TGTGCCAGCAGCCTATACCATGAGCAGTTCTTC
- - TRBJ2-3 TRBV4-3 CASSLLGADTQYF TGCGCCAGCAGCCTCCTCGGGGCCGATACGCAGTATTTT
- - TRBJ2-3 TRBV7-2 CASSLMGTVKDTQYF TGTGCCAGCAGCTTAATGGGGACTGTCAAAGATACGCAGTATTTT
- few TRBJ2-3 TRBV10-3 CAISEASDTQYF TGTGCCATCAGTGAAGCAAGCGATACGCAGTATTTT
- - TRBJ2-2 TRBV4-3 CASSQEGGDTGELFF TGCGCCAGCAGCCAAGAGGGCGGGGACACCGGGGAGCTGTTTTTT
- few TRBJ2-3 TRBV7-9 CASSFRFYTDTQYF TGTGCCAGCAGCTTTCGGTTTTACACAGATACGCAGTATTTT
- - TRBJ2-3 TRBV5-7 CASSRGFFGRGTQYF TGTGCCAGCAGCCGGGGGTTCTTCGGGCGGGGTACGCAGTATTTT
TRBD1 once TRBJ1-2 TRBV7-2 CASSPRDRGHGYGYTF TGTGCCAGCAGCCCCCGGGACAGGGGACATGGGTATGGCTACACCTTC
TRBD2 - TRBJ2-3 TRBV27 CASSAGGPNTQYF TGTGCCAGCAGTGCGGGGGGGCCTAATACGCAGTATTTT